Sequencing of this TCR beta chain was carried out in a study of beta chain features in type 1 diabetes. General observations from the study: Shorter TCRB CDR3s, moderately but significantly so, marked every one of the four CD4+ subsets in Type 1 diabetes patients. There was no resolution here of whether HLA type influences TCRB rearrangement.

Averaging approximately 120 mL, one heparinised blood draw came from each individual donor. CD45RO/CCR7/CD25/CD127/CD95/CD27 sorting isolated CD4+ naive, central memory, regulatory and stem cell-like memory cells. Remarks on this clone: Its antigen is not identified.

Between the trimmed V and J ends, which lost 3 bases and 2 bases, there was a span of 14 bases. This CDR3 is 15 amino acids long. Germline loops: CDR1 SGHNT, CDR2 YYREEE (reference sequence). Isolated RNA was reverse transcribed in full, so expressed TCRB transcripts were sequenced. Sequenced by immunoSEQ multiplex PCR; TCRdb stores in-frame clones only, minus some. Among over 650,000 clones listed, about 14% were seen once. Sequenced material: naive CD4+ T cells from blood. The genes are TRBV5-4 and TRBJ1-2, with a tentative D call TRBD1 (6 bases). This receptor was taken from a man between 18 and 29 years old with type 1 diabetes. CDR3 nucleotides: TGTGCCAGCAGCTCCTGGACAGCTGCGAACTATGGCTACACCTTC. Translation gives CASSSWTAANYGYTF.